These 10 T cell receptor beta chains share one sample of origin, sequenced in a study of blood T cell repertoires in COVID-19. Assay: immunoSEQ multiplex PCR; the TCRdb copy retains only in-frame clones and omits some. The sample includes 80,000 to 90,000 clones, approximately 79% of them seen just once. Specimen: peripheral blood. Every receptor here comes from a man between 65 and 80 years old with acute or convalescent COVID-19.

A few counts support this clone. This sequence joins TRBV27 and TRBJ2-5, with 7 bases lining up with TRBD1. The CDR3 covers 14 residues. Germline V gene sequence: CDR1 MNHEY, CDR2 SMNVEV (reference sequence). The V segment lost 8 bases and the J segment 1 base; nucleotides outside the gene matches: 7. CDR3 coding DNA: TGTGCCAGCGGTCTTAGGACAGGCCAAGAGACCCAGTACTTC. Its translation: CASGLRTGQETQYF.

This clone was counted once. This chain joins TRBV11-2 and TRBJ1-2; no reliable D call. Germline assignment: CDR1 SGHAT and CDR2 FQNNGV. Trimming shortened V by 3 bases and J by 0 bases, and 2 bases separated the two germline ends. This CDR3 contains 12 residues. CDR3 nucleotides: TGTGCCAGCAGCTTCTCTAACTATGGCTACACCTTC. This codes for CASSFSNYGYTF.

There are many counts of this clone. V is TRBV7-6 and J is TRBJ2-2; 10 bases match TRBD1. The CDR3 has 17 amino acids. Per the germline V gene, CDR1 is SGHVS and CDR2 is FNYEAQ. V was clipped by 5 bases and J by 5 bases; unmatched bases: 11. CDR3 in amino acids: CASSPGQGPRWTGELFF. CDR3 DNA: TGTGCCAGCAGCCCGGGACAGGGGCCGAGGTGGACCGGGGAGCTGTTTTTT.

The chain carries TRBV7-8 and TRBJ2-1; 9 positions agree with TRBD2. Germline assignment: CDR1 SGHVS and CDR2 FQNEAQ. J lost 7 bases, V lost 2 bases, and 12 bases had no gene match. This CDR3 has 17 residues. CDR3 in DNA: TGTGCCAGCAGCTTAAATTTCGGCGGGGGGGCCGGTAATGAGCAGTTCTTC. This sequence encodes CASSLNFGGGAGNEQFF.

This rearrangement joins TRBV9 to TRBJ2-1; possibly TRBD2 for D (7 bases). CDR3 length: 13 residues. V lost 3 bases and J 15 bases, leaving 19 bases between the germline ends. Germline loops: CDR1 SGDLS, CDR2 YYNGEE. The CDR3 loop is CASSGGGARDTFF. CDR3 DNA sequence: TGTGCCAGCAGCGGAGGGGGGGCCAGGGACACGTTCTTC.

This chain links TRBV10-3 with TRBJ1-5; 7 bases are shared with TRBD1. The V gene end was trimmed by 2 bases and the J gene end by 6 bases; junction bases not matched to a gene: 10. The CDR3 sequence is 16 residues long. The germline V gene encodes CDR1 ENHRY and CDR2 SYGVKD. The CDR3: CAISEADRASGQPQHF. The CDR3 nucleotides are TGTGCCATCAGTGAGGCTGACAGGGCCTCCGGTCAGCCCCAGCATTTT.

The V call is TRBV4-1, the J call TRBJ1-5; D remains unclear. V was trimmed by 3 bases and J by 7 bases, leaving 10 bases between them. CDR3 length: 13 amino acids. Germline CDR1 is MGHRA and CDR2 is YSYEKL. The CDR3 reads CASSQAVRQPQHF. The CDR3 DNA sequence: TGCGCCAGCAGCCAGGCGGTGAGGCAGCCCCAGCATTTT.

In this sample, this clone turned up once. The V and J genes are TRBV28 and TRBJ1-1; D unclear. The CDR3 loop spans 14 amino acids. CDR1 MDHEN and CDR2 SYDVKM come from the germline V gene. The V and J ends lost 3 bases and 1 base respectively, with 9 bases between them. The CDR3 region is CASSFGEGNTEAFF. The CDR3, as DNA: TGTGCCAGCAGTTTCGGGGAGGGGAACACTGAAGCTTTCTTT.

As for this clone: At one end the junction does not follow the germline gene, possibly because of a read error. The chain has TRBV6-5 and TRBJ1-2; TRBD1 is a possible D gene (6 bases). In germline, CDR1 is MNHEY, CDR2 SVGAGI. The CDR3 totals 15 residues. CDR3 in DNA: TGTGCCAGCCGTTACGGGAACAGGGCTAACTATGGCTACACCTTC. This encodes CASRYGNRANYGYTF.

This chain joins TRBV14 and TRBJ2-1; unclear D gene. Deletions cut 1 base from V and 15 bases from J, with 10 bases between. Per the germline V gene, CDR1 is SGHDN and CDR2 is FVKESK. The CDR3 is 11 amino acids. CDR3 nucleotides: TGTGCCAGCAGCCAAGGTACTATCTGGTTCTTC. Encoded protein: CASSQGTIWFF. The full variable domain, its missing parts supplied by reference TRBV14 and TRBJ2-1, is EAGVTQFPSHSVIEKGQTVTLRCDPISGHDNLYWYRRVMGKEIKFLLHFVKESKQDESGMPNNRFLAERTGGTYSTLKVQPAELEDSGVYFCASSQGTIWFFGPGTRLTVL.